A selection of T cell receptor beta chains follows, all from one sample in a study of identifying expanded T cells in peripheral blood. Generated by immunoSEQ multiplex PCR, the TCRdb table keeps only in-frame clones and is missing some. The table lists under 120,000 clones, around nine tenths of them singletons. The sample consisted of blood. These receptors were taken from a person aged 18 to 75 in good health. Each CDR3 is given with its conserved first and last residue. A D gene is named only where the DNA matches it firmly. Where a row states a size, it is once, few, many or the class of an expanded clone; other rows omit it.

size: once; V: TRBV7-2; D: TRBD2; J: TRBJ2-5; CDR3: CASSLRLAGALRETQYF; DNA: TGTGCCAGCAGCTTAAGACTAGCGGGGGCCCTGAGAGAGACCCAGTACTTC
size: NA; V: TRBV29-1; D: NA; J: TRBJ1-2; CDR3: CSVEVVLNYGYTF; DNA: TGCAGCGTTGAAGTGGTCCTTAACTATGGCTACACCTTC
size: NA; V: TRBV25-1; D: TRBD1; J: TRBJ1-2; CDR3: CASSVTGGTGYGYTF; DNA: TGTGCCAGCAGTGTAACAGGGGGGACCGGGTATGGCTACACCTTC
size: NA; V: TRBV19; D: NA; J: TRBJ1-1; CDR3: CASSPRTELNTEAFF; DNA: TGTGCCAGTAGTCCAAGGACAGAGTTGAACACTGAAGCTTTCTTT
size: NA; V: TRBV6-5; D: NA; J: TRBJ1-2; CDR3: CASSRQGSSRGYTF; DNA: TGTGCCAGCAGTCGGCAGGGTTCCTCGCGGGGCTACACCTTC
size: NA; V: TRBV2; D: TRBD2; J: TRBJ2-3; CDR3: CASSEGPSGGGTDTQYF; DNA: TGTGCCAGCAGTGAAGGGCCTAGCGGGGGAGGCACAGATACGCAGTATTTT
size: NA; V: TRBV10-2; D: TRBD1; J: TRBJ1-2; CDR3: CASSGGTDYGYTF; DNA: TGCGCCAGCAGCGGCGGGACAGACTATGGCTACACCTTC
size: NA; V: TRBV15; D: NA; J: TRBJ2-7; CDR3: CATSRGTIYEQYF; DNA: TGTGCCACCAGCAGAGGTACCATCTACGAGCAGTACTTC
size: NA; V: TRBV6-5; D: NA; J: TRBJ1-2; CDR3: CASSRDDYGYTF; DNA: TGTGCCAGCAGTAGGGACGACTATGGCTACACCTTC
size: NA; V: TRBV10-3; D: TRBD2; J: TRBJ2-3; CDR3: CAISEPGLAGNTQYF; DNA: TGTGCCATCAGTGAGCCGGGACTAGCGGGTAATACGCAGTATTTT
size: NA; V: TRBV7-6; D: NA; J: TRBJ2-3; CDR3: CASSLDLTDTQYF; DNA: TGTGCCAGCAGCTTAGACCTCACAGATACGCAGTATTTT
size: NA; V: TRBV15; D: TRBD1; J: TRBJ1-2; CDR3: CATSPTGTGYGYTF; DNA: TGTGCCACCAGTCCCACCGGGACAGGGTATGGCTACACCTTC
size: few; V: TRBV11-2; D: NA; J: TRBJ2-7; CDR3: CASSPGDYSYEQYF; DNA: TGCGCCAGCAGCCCAGGGGACTACTCCTACGAGCAGTACTTC
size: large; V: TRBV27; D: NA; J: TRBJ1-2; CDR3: CASSLGPGNYGYTF; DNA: TGTGCCAGCAGTTTAGGTCCCGGTAACTATGGCTACACCTTC
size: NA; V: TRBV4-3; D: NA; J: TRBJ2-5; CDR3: CASSQGTYQETQYF; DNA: TGCGCCAGCAGCCAAGGGACGTACCAAGAGACCCAGTACTTC
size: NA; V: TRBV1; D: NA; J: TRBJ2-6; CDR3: CTSRMRDRGLSGANVLTF; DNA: TGCACCAGCAGAATGCGGGACAGGGGGCTCTCTGGGGCCAACGTCCTGACTTTC
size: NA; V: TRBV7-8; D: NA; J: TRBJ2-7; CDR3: CASSPPPGIKRREQYF; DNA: TGTGCCAGCAGCCCCCCACCCGGGATCAAAAGACGCGAGCAGTACTTC
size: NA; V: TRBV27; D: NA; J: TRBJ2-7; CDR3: CASSLSRMGEQYF; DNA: TGTGCCAGCAGTTTATCGCGAATGGGCGAGCAGTACTTC
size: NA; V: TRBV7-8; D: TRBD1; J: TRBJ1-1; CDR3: CASSEGRLYRGSPEAFF; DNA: TGTGCCAGCAGCGAAGGCAGATTGTACAGGGGGTCCCCTGAAGCTTTCTTT
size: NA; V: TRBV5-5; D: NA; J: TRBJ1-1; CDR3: CASSLGGLNTEAFF; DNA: TGTGCCAGCAGCTTGGGCGGACTGAACACTGAAGCTTTCTTT
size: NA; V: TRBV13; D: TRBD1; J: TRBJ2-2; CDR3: CASSTTGGTRNTGELFF; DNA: TGTGCCAGCAGCACGACAGGGGGTACAAGGAACACCGGGGAGCTGTTTTTT
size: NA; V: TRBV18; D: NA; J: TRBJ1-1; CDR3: CASSPIGGGPEAFF; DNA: TGTGCCAGCTCACCCATCGGGGGGGGCCCTGAAGCTTTCTTT
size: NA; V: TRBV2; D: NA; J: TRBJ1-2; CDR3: CASSAFTGKAYGYTF; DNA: TGTGCCAGCAGTGCCTTCACAGGCAAAGCTTATGGCTACACCTTC
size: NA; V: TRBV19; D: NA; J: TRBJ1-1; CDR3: CASSIDRGMNTEAFF; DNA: TGTGCCAGTAGTATAGATAGGGGCATGAACACTGAAGCTTTCTTT
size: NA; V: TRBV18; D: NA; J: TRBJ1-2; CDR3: CASSPPGIGYGYTF; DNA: TGTGCCAGCTCACCACCGGGGATTGGGTATGGCTACACCTTC
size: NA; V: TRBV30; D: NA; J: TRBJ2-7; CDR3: CAWSNSDGGEQYF; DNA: TGTGCCTGGAGTAACAGTGATGGGGGCGAGCAGTACTTC
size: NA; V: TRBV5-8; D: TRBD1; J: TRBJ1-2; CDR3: CASSSPGTGGNYGYTF; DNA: TGTGCCAGCAGCTCACCCGGGACAGGGGGCAACTATGGCTACACCTTC
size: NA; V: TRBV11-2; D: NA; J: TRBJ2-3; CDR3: CASSFERGARDTQYF; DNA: TGTGCCAGCAGCTTTGAACGGGGGGCCAGGGATACGCAGTATTTT
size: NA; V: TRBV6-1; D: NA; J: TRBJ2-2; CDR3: CASRFAPENTGELFF; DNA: TGTGCCAGCAGGTTTGCGCCAGAAAACACCGGGGAGCTGTTTTTT